Listed below are T cell receptor beta chains from one sample, sequenced in a study of vaccination effects on CD4 cells after COVID-19. These receptors' targets are unknown. The protocol was immunoSEQ multiplex PCR, while the TCRdb copy is restricted to in-frame clones and leaves out a portion. The table shows 25,000 to 35,000 clones, with roughly 80% occurring only once. The sequencing here drew on CD4+ T cells from PBMCs cultured with SARS-CoV-2 spike peptides, taken after COVID-19 vaccination. The receptors here all came from a human donor who received a COVID-19 vaccine. Some clones in this sample may be carry-over from other donors' samples. Both conserved end residues are part of each CDR3. Each record gives: CDR3 protein, clone size, V gene, J gene, D gene. A D gene is named only where the DNA matches it firmly. Some rows have no size entry. The others give once, few or many, or a class for an expanded clone.

CDR3: CASSRSGNTDTQYF
size: few
V: TRBV19
J: TRBJ2-3
D: -

CDR3: CASSVDPSGGGTDTQYF
size: -
V: TRBV9
J: TRBJ2-3
D: TRBD2

CDR3: CASRGWTGGKSTGELFF
size: -
V: TRBV2
J: TRBJ2-2
D: TRBD1

CDR3: CASSPNMNTEAFF
size: -
V: TRBV18
J: TRBJ1-1
D: -

CDR3: CASSLVSALTHTEAFF
size: -
V: TRBV5-1
J: TRBJ1-1
D: -

CDR3: CASSRARDYGNEQFF
size: -
V: TRBV5-1
J: TRBJ2-1
D: TRBD2

CDR3: CASSYDRDRVGGYTF
size: -
V: TRBV7-2
J: TRBJ1-2
D: TRBD1

CDR3: CASSQTRGKTQYF
size: -
V: TRBV3-1/TRBV3-2
J: TRBJ2-5
D: TRBD1

CDR3: CAINAADYGYTF
size: -
V: TRBV10-3
J: TRBJ1-2
D: -

CDR3: CASKPGTGVKDTQYF
size: -
V: TRBV28
J: TRBJ2-3
D: TRBD1

CDR3: CASSVDPSGGRDEQFF
size: -
V: TRBV9
J: TRBJ2-1
D: TRBD2

CDR3: CASGPGGETQYF
size: -
V: TRBV10-1
J: TRBJ2-5
D: TRBD1

CDR3: CASSFETGWGGELFF
size: -
V: TRBV5-1
J: TRBJ2-2
D: -

CDR3: CASSSGGVGPYNEQFF
size: -
V: TRBV5-1
J: TRBJ2-1
D: TRBD2

CDR3: CASSQGPRTLNTEAFF
size: -
V: TRBV4-1
J: TRBJ1-1
D: -

CDR3: CAWSRSYEKLFF
size: -
V: TRBV30
J: TRBJ1-4
D: -

CDR3: CASSLGSGRTTGELFF
size: -
V: TRBV7-3
J: TRBJ2-2
D: -

CDR3: CASKTAYGYTF
size: -
V: TRBV28
J: TRBJ1-2
D: -

CDR3: CASSYTGLNSPLHF
size: -
V: TRBV6-5
J: TRBJ1-6
D: -

CDR3: CASSQDVGDTGNTIYF
size: medium-sized
V: TRBV4-1
J: TRBJ1-3
D: -

CDR3: CASSQDRGQGSGANVLTF
size: -
V: TRBV4-3
J: TRBJ2-6
D: TRBD1

CDR3: CASSQDRGHIQYF
size: few
V: TRBV3-1/TRBV3-2
J: TRBJ2-4
D: TRBD1

CDR3: CASSPFSAFYNEQFF
size: -
V: TRBV4-3
J: TRBJ2-1
D: -

CDR3: CASSVAWGPHNEQFF
size: -
V: TRBV9
J: TRBJ2-1
D: -

CDR3: CASSSQVPGDGYTF
size: -
V: TRBV5-4
J: TRBJ1-2
D: -

CDR3: CASSYGRIYGYTF
size: -
V: TRBV7-2
J: TRBJ1-2
D: -

CDR3: CASHQRARGNSPLHF
size: -
V: TRBV3-1/TRBV3-2
J: TRBJ1-6
D: -

CDR3: CASSSAGTGHFGYTF
size: large
V: TRBV5-1
J: TRBJ1-2
D: TRBD1

CDR3: CASKGVNTGELFF
size: -
V: TRBV19
J: TRBJ2-2
D: -

CDR3: CASSLRQHDGYTF
size: -
V: TRBV28
J: TRBJ1-2
D: -

CDR3: CASSTTGDGYTF
size: few
V: TRBV19
J: TRBJ1-2
D: TRBD1

CDR3: CASSFTLAYQETQYF
size: -
V: TRBV3-1/TRBV3-2
J: TRBJ2-5
D: -

CDR3: CASSARQGADEKLFF
size: -
V: TRBV27
J: TRBJ1-4
D: TRBD1

CDR3: CASSLLGYGQPQHF
size: -
V: TRBV5-8
J: TRBJ1-5
D: -

CDR3: CASSPLQGGTGELFF
size: -
V: TRBV5-1
J: TRBJ2-2
D: -